What follows describes a single T cell receptor (beta chain). This entry comes from a study of OX40 agonist ivuxolimab in advanced cancers. The V end lost 2 bases, the J end lost 3 bases, and 9 bases lay between the germline ends. Germline assignment: CDR1 SEHNR and CDR2 FQNEAQ (reference sequence). There are 14 residues in the CDR3. Repertoires were generated with immunoSEQ multiplex PCR, while TCRdb's copy carries only in-frame clones and drops some. This sample has about 35,000 clones, with about 92% found just once. This chain joins TRBV7-9 and TRBJ2-3; D ambiguous. The receptor comes from an adult with an advanced solid tumor such as melanoma, head and neck, liver or kidney cancer. The specimen comprised CD4+ or CD8+ T cells sorted from blood, sampled in a trial of the OX40 agonist ivuxolimab. The CDR3 DNA reads as TGTGCCAGCAGCTTACTCCGGTGGACAGATACGCAGTATTTT. Translating it yields CASSLLRWTDTQYF.